This passage covers 4 T cell receptor beta chains from one sample sequenced in a study of chemoradiotherapy in HPV16-positive cancers. The table came from immunoSEQ multiplex PCR; TCRdb's copy has only in-frame clones and leaves some out. This sample has some 25,000 clones, with over 85% found just once. The input for sequencing was blood, taken from a patient who underwent chemoradiotherapy. The receptors shown here come from a human donor with HPV-associated anogenital cancer.

CDR3 nucleotide sequence: TGTGCCTCCGGACAGGGGGTGAACCTGCCCTACAATGAGCAGTTCTTC. It codes for CASGQGVNLPYNEQFF. The chain is built from TRBV27 and TRBJ2-1, with 10 bases fitting TRBD1. Germline V gives CDR1 MNHEY, CDR2 SMNVEV (reference sequence). The CDR3 totals 16 residues. V lost 11 bases to trimming and J lost 2 bases; unmatched junction nucleotides: 12.

The chain is built from TRBV4-1 and TRBJ1-5, with D maybe TRBD1 (5 bases). In germline, CDR1 is MGHRA, CDR2 YSYEKL. This CDR3 region has 15 residues. V shed 0 bases and J shed 6 bases, with 12 bases lying between them. CDR3 residues: CASSQDRQSIQPQHF. In DNA, the CDR3 is TGCGCCAGCAGCCAAGATCGACAGTCTATTCAGCCCCAGCATTTT.

The chain recombines TRBV5-4 with TRBJ1-4; D unresolved. Germline-derived CDR1 and CDR2 are SGHNT and YYREEE (reference sequence). The CDR3 loop spans 14 amino acids. Between the trimmed V and J ends, which lost 0 bases and 2 bases, there was a span of 5 bases. The CDR3 reads CASSLGPTNEKLFF. In DNA, the CDR3 is TGTGCCAGCAGCTTGGGACCTACTAATGAAAAACTGTTTTTT.

This chain uses TRBV29-1 with TRBJ2-3; D gene ambiguous. Germline V gene lookup returns CDR1 SQVTM and CDR2 ANQGSEA. The CDR3 runs 15 residues. The V end lost 0 bases, the J end lost 1 base, and 11 bases lay between the germline ends. CDR3 sequence reads: CSVEDARVRTDTQYF. In nucleotides, the CDR3 is TGCAGCGTTGAAGACGCCCGGGTTCGCACAGATACGCAGTATTTT.